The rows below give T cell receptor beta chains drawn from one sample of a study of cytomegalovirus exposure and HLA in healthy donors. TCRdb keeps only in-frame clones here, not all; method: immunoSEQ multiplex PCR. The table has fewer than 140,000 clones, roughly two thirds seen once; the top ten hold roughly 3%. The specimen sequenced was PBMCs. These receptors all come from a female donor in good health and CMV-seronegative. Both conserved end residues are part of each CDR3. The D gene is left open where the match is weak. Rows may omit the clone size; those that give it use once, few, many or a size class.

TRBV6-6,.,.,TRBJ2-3,TGTGCCAGCAGTTCGAGGGATACGCAGTATTTT,CASSSRDTQYF
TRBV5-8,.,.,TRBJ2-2,TGTGCCAGCAGCTTCAGGGGTCCCGGGGAGCTGTTTTTT,CASSFRGPGELFF
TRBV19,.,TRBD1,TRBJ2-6,TGTGCCAGTAGTAGCCCCAGGGGGACGGATTCTCTGGGGGCCAACGTCCTGACTTTC,CASSSPRGTDSLGANVLTF
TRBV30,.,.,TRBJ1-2,TGTGCCTGGAGATCGGGAGGGATGGGGCGAATCGATGGCTACACCTTC,CAWRSGGMGRIDGYTF
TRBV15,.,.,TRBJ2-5,TGTGCCACCAGCAGAGCAGGGGGGAGCGAGACCCAGTACTTC,CATSRAGGSETQYF
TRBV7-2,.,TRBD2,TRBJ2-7,TGTGCCAGCAGCCCGGTGTTAGCGGGAGGGCCCCACGAGCAGTACTTC,CASSPVLAGGPHEQYF
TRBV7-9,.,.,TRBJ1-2,TGTGCCAGCAGCCTCCGGGACAACCTTAACTATGGCTACACCTTC,CASSLRDNLNYGYTF
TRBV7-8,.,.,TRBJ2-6,TGTGCCAGCAGCTTAGAGCCGTTCTCTGGGGCCAACGTCCTGACTTTC,CASSLEPFSGANVLTF
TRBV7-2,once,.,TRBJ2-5,TGTGCCAGCAGCTTAGGCGGCTCAGAGACCCAGTACTTC,CASSLGGSETQYF
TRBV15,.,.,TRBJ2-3,TGTGCCACCAGCATCAGCAAGCAGAATAGCGCAGATACGCAGTATTTT,CATSISKQNSADTQYF